These T cell receptor beta chains were read from a single sample in a study of T cells after yellow fever vaccination. TCRdb processed the 5' RACE reads anew with MiXCR; each CDR3 protein has one entry. The sample yields about 68,000 distinct CDR3 sequences, under 8% seen once. This specimen consisted of CD8+ T cells sorted from PBMCs, obtained more than 40 days after the first yellow fever vaccination. The receptor source for this set is a man between 18 and 29 years old who received the YFV17D yellow fever vaccine. CDR3s include the opening cysteine and the closing phenylalanine or tryptophan. D genes are given only for firm matches. Expanded clones are given a class, and other clones once, few, many or no size at all.

clone size	V gene	D gene	J gene	CDR3 DNA	CDR3 protein
many	TRBV20-1	NA	TRBJ2-3	TGCAGTGCTAGGTACGGAGAGAGGGATACGCAGTATTTT	CSARYGERDTQYF
many	TRBV24-1	TRBD1	TRBJ1-4	TGTGCCACCAGTGATGCACGGACAGGGGCGTATAATGAAAAACTGTTTTTT	CATSDARTGAYNEKLFF
NA	TRBV7-9	NA	TRBJ1-1	TGTGCCAGCAGCTCCTACAGGGCTGCGAACACTGAAGCTTTCTTT	CASSSYRAANTEAFF
few	TRBV12-3/TRBV12-4	TRBD1	TRBJ2-3	TGTGCCAGCAGTTTAGAGGGGAGACAGGGAAGCACAGATACGCAGTATTTT	CASSLEGRQGSTDTQYF
many	TRBV7-8	TRBD2	TRBJ2-7	TGTGCCAGCAGCCCAGAAGCGGGGGGGACCCACGAGCAGTACTTC	CASSPEAGGTHEQYF
many	TRBV4-3	TRBD2	TRBJ2-3	TGCGCCAGCAGCCAAGATTCTCGACTAGCGGGGGGTATGGATACGCAGTATTTT	CASSQDSRLAGGMDTQYF
many	TRBV4-3	NA	TRBJ2-1	TGCGCCAGCAGCCAAAGGAATACTTATACCAGCTCCTACAATGAGCAGTTCTTC	CASSQRNTYTSSYNEQFF
many	TRBV5-1	NA	TRBJ2-7	TGCGCCAGCAGCTCGACAGATAGTTGGGGTTCCTACGAGCAGTACTTC	CASSSTDSWGSYEQYF
NA	TRBV25-1	NA	TRBJ2-1	TGTGCCAGCAGTGAATACGGGAGTGGTGAGCAGTTCTTC	CASSEYGSGEQFF
few	TRBV5-1	NA	TRBJ2-7	TGCGCCAGCAGCAGGGGAGGGGGAACGAGCTCCTACGAGCAGTACTTC	CASSRGGGTSSYEQYF
few	TRBV15	NA	TRBJ2-1	TGTGCCACCAGCAGAGATGGAAGCAGCGGTCATGAGCAGTTCTTC	CATSRDGSSGHEQFF
many	TRBV7-9	NA	TRBJ2-3	TGTGCCAGCAGCCCCCTACGCACAGATACGCAGTATTTT	CASSPLRTDTQYF
NA	TRBV15	TRBD2	TRBJ2-3	TGTGCCACCAGCAGTAGCGGGGGGGCGTCAGATACGCAGTATTTT	CATSSSGGASDTQYF
NA	TRBV7-3	NA	TRBJ2-1	TGTGCCAGCAGCTTTTTGGGGGGTAGCCCGAGCTCCTACAATGAGCAGTTCTTC	CASSFLGGSPSSYNEQFF
many	TRBV9	TRBD1	TRBJ2-7	TGTGCCAGGGAAGGGGACAGCTATGGATACTACGAGCAGTACTTC	CAREGDSYGYYEQYF
many	TRBV7-2	NA	TRBJ2-1	TGTGCCAGCAGCCAGCGGGACATCCATACGCCTCGGCAGTTCTTC	CASSQRDIHTPRQFF
NA	TRBV5-1	NA	TRBJ1-2	TGCGCCAGCAGCTTACTGGACGGCTATGGCTACACCTTC	CASSLLDGYGYTF
many	TRBV7-2	NA	TRBJ2-2	TGTGCCAGCAGCTTAGTAGTTACGAAGAACACCGGGGAGCTGTTTTTT	CASSLVVTKNTGELFF
NA	TRBV7-9	TRBD2	TRBJ2-1	TGTGCCAGCAGCCCCGGGACTAGCGGGACCTCCTACAATGAGCAGTTCTTC	CASSPGTSGTSYNEQFF
many	TRBV5-5	NA	TRBJ2-6	TGTGCCAGCAGCCCCACGGGTGGGGCCAACGTCCTGACTTTC	CASSPTGGANVLTF
many	TRBV7-9	NA	TRBJ1-5	TGTGCCAGCAGCTTACCAGGGCCGGCTCAGCCCCAGCATTTT	CASSLPGPAQPQHF
many	TRBV10-2	TRBD2	TRBJ2-7	TGCGCCAGCAGTACGGGACTAGCGGGGGGTCCTACCTACGAGCAGTACTTC	CASSTGLAGGPTYEQYF
many	TRBV29-1	NA	TRBJ2-5	TGCAGCGTTGAAGATCTTTCAGGCCAAGAGACCCAGTACTTC	CSVEDLSGQETQYF
NA	TRBV10-3	NA	TRBJ2-1	TGTGCCATCAGCCCCGGGCTCCGCCACTATGAGCAGTTCTTC	CAISPGLRHYEQFF
many	TRBV2	NA	TRBJ1-1	TGTGCCAGCAGTGAAACCCGGGACCTGGGGACTGAAGCTTTCTTT	CASSETRDLGTEAFF
many	TRBV4-3	TRBD1	TRBJ1-4	TGCGCCAGCAGCCCCTTGGACAGGGGTAGCGAAAAACTGTTTTTT	CASSPLDRGSEKLFF
many	TRBV5-5	NA	TRBJ1-1	TGTGCCAGCAGCCAGTTTCTAGGGCTGAACACTGAAGCTTTCTTT	CASSQFLGLNTEAFF
many	TRBV6-6	TRBD1	TRBJ2-5	TGTGCCAGCAGTTACCAGGGGGTAGAGACCCAGTACTTC	CASSYQGVETQYF
many	TRBV7-3	NA	TRBJ2-3	TGTGCCAGCAGCTTAACGGCGAGTGGAGATACGCAGTATTTT	CASSLTASGDTQYF
few	TRBV6-2/TRBV6-3	TRBD1	TRBJ2-5	TGTGCCAGCAGTTACCCCACAGGGGACCAAGAGACCCAGTACTTC	CASSYPTGDQETQYF
NA	TRBV5-5	NA	TRBJ1-3	TGTGCCAGCAGCTTGGGCCCCGCTGGAAACACCATATATTTT	CASSLGPAGNTIYF
many	TRBV11-2	TRBD1	TRBJ2-4	TGTGCCAGCAGAAAACCGTGGACAGGGCCGGGGAACATTCAGTACTTC	CASRKPWTGPGNIQYF
many	TRBV12-3/TRBV12-4	NA	TRBJ1-5	TGTGCCAGCAGTCAGGGGTCCCGCAATCAGCCCCAGCATTTT	CASSQGSRNQPQHF
many	TRBV20-1	NA	TRBJ1-3	TGCAGTGCTACGACAGGCTCCGGAAACACCATATATTTT	CSATTGSGNTIYF
few	TRBV5-1	NA	TRBJ1-6	TGCGCCAGCAGCTTGGGTGGAGATTCACCCCTCCACTTT	CASSLGGDSPLHF
NA	TRBV29-1	NA	TRBJ2-3	TGCAGCGGATCTTTGTATGACAGTACAGATACGCAGTATTTT	CSGSLYDSTDTQYF
NA	TRBV7-9	TRBD1	TRBJ1-1	TGTGCCAGCAGCACTACGGACAGGGGGCGGAACACTGAAGCTTTCTTT	CASSTTDRGRNTEAFF
many	TRBV5-6	NA	TRBJ2-3	TGTGCCAGCAGCTTGGCCCCCCCTGCAGATACGCAGTATTTT	CASSLAPPADTQYF
many	TRBV28	NA	TRBJ2-1	TGTGCCAGCACGGGGGCAGGGGGCAATGAGCAGTTCTTC	CASTGAGGNEQFF
few	TRBV7-9	TRBD1	TRBJ1-5	TGTGCCAGCAGCCCCTCCGGGACAGGGGTCTATCAGCCCCAGCATTTT	CASSPSGTGVYQPQHF
NA	TRBV7-9	NA	TRBJ1-1	TGTGCCAATCAACAGGTAGGGAGCACTGAAGCTTTCTTT	CANQQVGSTEAFF
many	TRBV20-1	NA	TRBJ2-2	TGCAGTGCCCCTCGGTGGGACTTTCAATTTAACACCGGGGAGCTGTTTTTT	CSAPRWDFQFNTGELFF
NA	TRBV11-2	NA	TRBJ1-5	TGTGCCAGCAGCTTGACTCCGAGCGATCAGCCCCAGCATTTT	CASSLTPSDQPQHF
NA	TRBV5-1	NA	TRBJ1-3	TGCGCCAGCCGATTCAGGGTTTTATCAACTGGAAACACCATATATTTT	CASRFRVLSTGNTIYF
many	TRBV11-3	NA	TRBJ2-1	TGTGCCAGCAGCCCCCCCGGTCTTTCCAATGAGCAGTTCTTC	CASSPPGLSNEQFF
many	TRBV9	TRBD2	TRBJ2-3	TGTGCCAGCAGCGTTGGCCTAGCGGACCACACAGATACGCAGTATTTT	CASSVGLADHTDTQYF
few	TRBV7-2	TRBD1	TRBJ2-3	TGTGCCAGCGCCGAGTCGACAGGGTACACTAGCACAGATACGCAGTATTTT	CASAESTGYTSTDTQYF
few	TRBV27	NA	TRBJ2-1	TGTGCCAGCAGTTTTGTGGGGAACAATGAGCAGTTCTTC	CASSFVGNNEQFF
NA	TRBV20-1	NA	TRBJ2-1	TGCAGTGCTAGAGATGGGGGCCGTCCCTACAATGAGCAGTTCTTC	CSARDGGRPYNEQFF
NA	TRBV14	NA	TRBJ2-1	TGTGCCAGCAGCCAGGCCGACGAGCAGTTCTTC	CASSQADEQFF
many	TRBV6-5	NA	TRBJ2-2	TGTGCCAGCAGTTACGGTGGGGTAGTGAACACCGGGGAGCTGTTTTTT	CASSYGGVVNTGELFF